This T cell receptor beta chain was sequenced during a study of OX40 agonist ivuxolimab in advanced cancers. Whole-study context: Patients enrolled in dose escalation were diagnosed with hepatocellular carcinoma, melanoma, renal cell or head and neck cancer. General study findings and limits: Blood T cells, both CD4+ and CD8+, expanded clonally by week 6 at 0.1 to 3.0 mg/kg.

The method was immunoSEQ multiplex PCR; TCRdb's version includes in-frame clones alone and lacks a portion of them. The sample has under 90,000 clones; just over 90% are singletons. Germline V gene data show CDR1 as MNHNY and CDR2 as SVGAGI (reference sequence). Trimming took off 4 bases at V and 6 bases at J, with 6 bases between the two ends. This CDR3 is built from 12 residues. For this clone: Antigen unknown.

The sequence came from an adult with an advanced solid tumor such as melanoma, head and neck, liver or kidney cancer. The rearrangement joins TRBV6-6 to TRBJ2-2; D is uncertain. The sequencing used CD4+ or CD8+ T cells sorted from blood, collected in a trial of the OX40 agonist ivuxolimab. The CDR3 DNA follows: TGTGCCAGCAGTTGGCCTGCCGGGGAGCTGTTTTTT. Translation: CASSWPAGELFF.